The T cell receptor beta chain described here comes from a study of blood T cell repertoires in COVID-19. For the study at large: Nucleic acid was either cDNA or gDNA, and it came from T cells, B-cell-depleted T cells, or PBMCs.

TCRdb's table, derived via immunoSEQ multiplex PCR, lists solely in-frame clones and lacks some. The sample has roughly 80,000 clones; about 87% are singletons. The CDR3 sequence is 16 residues long. The specimen sequenced was peripheral blood. The sequence came from a human donor in a cohort sampled during active COVID-19. The rearrangement links TRBV21-1 to TRBJ2-7; no DNA check was done on the table's D call, TRBD1. TRBV21-1 is recorded as a pseudogene. The CDR3 reads CASSKGDRVDMGEQYF. In DNA form, the CDR3 reads TGTGCCAGCAGCAAGGGGGACAGGGTGGATATGGGAGAGCAGTACTTC.